The 9 T cell receptor beta chains reported below all come from one sample, sequenced in a study of neurological immune-mediated disorders. TCRdb itself ran the 5' RACE reads through MiXCR, one entry per CDR3 protein. The table records 50,000 to 70,000 distinct CDR3 sequences, about 13% of them present only once. Material: PBMCs. The source is an older woman with HTLV-1-associated myelopathy (HAM/TSP).

This clonotype was counted at least ten times. The CDR3 bases are TGTGCCACCAGCAACAGGGGGCGCGAAATTATTAACTATGGCTACACCTTC. Its translation is CATSNRGREIINYGYTF. The rearrangement joins TRBV15 to TRBJ1-2, with 9 bases fitting TRBD1. Germline CDR1 is LNHNV and CDR2 is YYDKDF (reference sequence). There are 17 residues in the CDR3. V trimming: 4 bases; J trimming: 1 base; junction bases outside the gene matches: 10.

The chain employs TRBV27 and TRBJ2-7; possible D gene TRBD2, 6 bases. Germline V CDR1 and CDR2: MNHEY, SMNVEV (reference sequence). The CDR3 sequence is 15 residues long. The V end lost 0 bases, the J end lost 3 bases, and 12 bases lay between the germline ends. CDR3 loop: CASSLSSGEFYEQYF. The CDR3 DNA reads as TGTGCCAGCAGTTTATCGTCGGGAGAGTTCTACGAGCAGTACTTC.

By share, this clonotype ranks as medium-sized. This rearrangement joins TRBV11-2 to TRBJ1-1; weak D call: TRBD1 (6 bases). Trimming removed 6 bases from V and 8 bases from J, with 13 bases in between. The CDR3 spans 12 residues. From germline, CDR1 is SGHAT and CDR2 FQNNGV. In nucleotides, the CDR3 is TGTGCCAGCAGTTCTGACAGGCCCGAAGCTTTCTTT. Its protein product is CASSSDRPEAFF.

The chain carries TRBV6-5 and TRBJ2-7; a weak D match, TRBD1 (6 bases). The ends were cut back, 0 bases at V and 7 bases at J, with 16 bases in the middle. The CDR3 is made up of 15 amino acids. Germline V gene sequence: CDR1 MNHEY, CDR2 SVGAGI. Here the CDR3 reads CASSYSILGAPEQYF. The DNA for the CDR3 is TGTGCCAGCAGTTACTCGATTTTGGGGGCGCCGGAGCAGTACTTC.

This clonotype was observed at least ten times. The chain combines TRBV15 with TRBJ2-3; TRBD2 agrees at 15 bases. The CDR3 has 17 residues. The germline V gene encodes CDR1 LNHNV and CDR2 YYDKDF (reference sequence). J lost 5 bases, V lost 3 bases, and 6 bases had no gene match. CDR3 region: CATSRGLAGGRGDTQYF. The CDR3, as DNA: TGTGCCACCAGCAGGGGACTAGCGGGAGGCCGGGGAGATACGCAGTATTTT.

At least ten counts were recorded for this clonotype. This sequence joins TRBV5-1 and TRBJ2-3; 7 bases agree with TRBD1. The CDR3 is made up of 18 amino acids. The germline V gene has CDR1 SGHRS and CDR2 YFSETQ. J lost 2 bases, V lost 3 bases, and 15 bases had no gene match. The CDR3 coding sequence is TGCGCCAGCAGCTCCATGATGACAGGGCAGGGTTTCACAGATACGCAGTATTTT. It translates to CASSSMMTGQGFTDTQYF.

This clonotype was seen just once. The V call is TRBV14, the J call TRBJ2-1, with 9 bases identical to TRBD2. The CDR3 spans 15 residues. CDR1 and CDR2 from the germline V gene are SGHDN and FVKESK. V lost 2 bases and J lost 7; bases outside the gene matches: 6. This CDR3 is CASSQWSSGTNEQFF. The CDR3 coding sequence is TGTGCCAGCAGCCAATGGTCTAGCGGGACTAATGAGCAGTTCTTC.

This clonotype occurred many times. The CDR3 is CASSLALGGAYGEQFF. The CDR3 DNA follows: TGTGCCAGCAGCTTAGCGCTGGGGGGCGCATATGGTGAGCAGTTCTTC. V and J are TRBV7-8 and TRBJ2-1; D could derive from TRBD1 or TRBD2 (6 bases each). This CDR3 comprises 16 residues. The germline V gene encodes CDR1 SGHVS and CDR2 FQNEAQ. Trimming left V 0 bases short and J 9 bases short, with 18 bases between.

This clonotype has a count of ten or more. The rearrangement uses TRBV6-5 and TRBJ2-2, with a possible D match to TRBD2 (5 bases). Germline values: CDR1 MNHEY, CDR2 SVGAGI. This CDR3 spans 16 amino acids. The germline V and J ends were trimmed by 3 bases and 0 bases, with 11 bases remaining between them. CDR3 in DNA: TGTGCCAGCAGTTATTTCGGGATTACGAACACCGGGGAGCTGTTTTTT. This encodes CASSYFGITNTGELFF.